The 27 T cell receptor beta chains below all came from one sample that was sequenced in a study of shared clonotypes between healthy human individuals. TCRdb's copy holds only in-frame clones and misses some; the assay was immunoSEQ multiplex PCR. The sample consists of just over 2,000,000 clones, 85% to 95% of them appearing once. The sequenced sample consisted of naive CD4+ T cells sorted from blood. The subset was: CD45RA+ positively selected. The origin of the receptors is a man aged 18 to 30 in good health.

The chain has TRBV6-4 and TRBJ2-7; 10 nucleotides line up with TRBD1. The CDR3 length is 19 residues. The J segment lost 1 base and the V segment lost 5 bases, leaving 17 bases of the junction unmatched. CDR1 is MRHNA and CDR2 is SNTAGT in the germline V gene. The CDR3 reads CASSLVSGTGDGSSYEQYF. DNA of the CDR3: TGTGCCAGCAGTCTAGTAAGCGGGACAGGGGACGGATCATCCTACGAGCAGTACTTC.

The V and J genes are TRBV7-9 and TRBJ1-1; TRBD1 is a possible D gene (6 bases). The germline V gene has CDR1 SEHNR and CDR2 FQNEAQ (reference sequence). This CDR3 is 11 amino acids long. V was clipped by 6 bases and J by 8 bases, with 10 bases between them. The CDR3 sequence is CASRYTGEAFF. CDR3 DNA: TGTGCCAGCAGGTATACAGGGGAAGCTTTCTTT.

The chain recombines TRBV7-3 with TRBJ1-1, with 9 positions matching TRBD1. This CDR3 comprises 13 residues. Germline values: CDR1 SGHTA, CDR2 FQGTGA. Trimming took 6 bases from V and 11 from J; bases not matched to a gene: 10. The CDR3 protein is CASSQDRGERAFF. CDR3 bases: TGTGCCAGCAGTCAGGACAGGGGAGAGCGGGCTTTCTTT.

This clone was detected a few times. The chain couples TRBV6-1 to TRBJ1-2, with D perhaps TRBD1 (5 bases). There are 11 residues in the CDR3. Germline V lookup: CDR1 MNHNS, CDR2 SASEGT. The V gene lost 6 bases and the J gene lost 7 bases, with 9 bases spanning the gap. CDR3 in DNA: TGTGCCAGCAGGGACATCAGTGGCTACACCTTC. Translating gives CASRDISGYTF.

The chain carries TRBV10-3 and TRBJ2-3; D gene ambiguous. Germline CDR1 is ENHRY and CDR2 is SYGVKD. This CDR3 is 14 amino acids long. With 4 bases removed from V and 0 bases from J, the gap between germline ends came to 8 bases. The CDR3 nucleotides read TGTGCCATCAGTGTCTCAGTTAGCACAGATACGCAGTATTTT. Translated: CAISVSVSTDTQYF.

The J gene is TRBJ1-4, the V gene TRBV15; the match to TRBD1 covers 7 bases. The CDR3 is 17 amino acids. Unmatched junction bases numbered 13, after V lost 1 base and J lost 8 bases. CDR1 LNHNV and CDR2 YYDKDF come from the germline V gene (reference sequence). The CDR3 region has the DNA TGTGCCACCAGCAGAGGGGGACAGATTCTAGTCGAAGAAAAACTGTTTTTT. This translates into CATSRGGQILVEEKLFF.

This clone was recorded once. The chain couples TRBV6-1 to TRBJ2-1; D is unclear. The CDR3 length is 14 residues. Looked up from germline, CDR1 is MNHNS and CDR2 is SASEGT. Trimming removed 2 bases at V and 6 bases at J, with 11 bases between. CDR3 residues: CASSELAHSNEQFF. CDR3 DNA: TGTGCCAGCAGTGAACTGGCGCATTCCAATGAGCAGTTCTTC.

V gene TRBV6-1 combines with J gene TRBJ1-1; no clear D gene. Trimming took 6 bases from V and 4 from J, leaving 12 bases between them. The CDR3 runs 13 residues. CDR1 and CDR2 (germline): MNHNS, SASEGT. For the CDR3, the DNA is TGTGCCAGCAGGGCCTTTGAGAGCACTGAAGCTTTCTTT. Translated, it gives CASRAFESTEAFF.

This chain links TRBV2 with TRBJ2-5; TRBD1 might be the D (6 bases). V lost 5 bases and J lost 2, with 15 bases in between. Germline V gene data show CDR1 as SNHLY and CDR2 as FYNNEI. The CDR3 is made up of 15 amino acids. CDR3 bases: TGTGCCAGCAGTACTTTTGGGACACAGCAAGAGACCCAGTACTTC. This encodes CASSTFGTQQETQYF. The complete variable domain, with remaining parts taken from reference TRBV2 and TRBJ2-5, reads EPEVTQTPSHQVTQMGQEVILRCVPISNHLYFYWYRQILGQKVEFLVSFYNNEISEKSEIFDDQFSVERPDGSNFTLKIRSTKLEDSAMYFCASSTFGTQQETQYFGPGTRLLVL.

The count of this clone is one. The V and J genes are TRBV5-4 and TRBJ2-1; 13 positions agree with TRBD2. J lost 6 bases, V lost 4 bases, and 7 bases had no gene match. This CDR3 comprises 16 residues. Germline V CDR1 and CDR2: SGHNT, YYREEE (reference sequence). CDR3 sequence: CASSRTGTSGINEQFF. The CDR3 coding sequence is TGTGCCAGCAGCCGCACCGGGACTAGCGGGATCAATGAGCAGTTCTTC.

This clone was recorded once. The rearrangement links TRBV5-1 to TRBJ2-3, with a possible D match to TRBD1 (6 bases). Germline CDR1 and CDR2: SGHRS and YFSETQ. The CDR3 runs 18 residues. The V end lost 0 bases, the J end lost 0 bases, and 17 bases lay between the germline ends. As DNA, the CDR3 is TGCGCCAGCAGCTTGGCAGCGTCAAGGGGGTCTAGCACAGATACGCAGTATTTT. Translation: CASSLAASRGSSTDTQYF.

The chain combines TRBV15 with TRBJ2-5; D gene uncertain. This CDR3 is 12 amino acids long. CDR1 is LNHNV and CDR2 is YYDKDF in the germline V gene (reference sequence). V shed 8 bases and J shed 3 bases, with 10 bases lying between them. The CDR3 spells CATAGGEETQYF. CDR3 sequence (DNA): TGTGCCACCGCTGGTGGGGAAGAGACCCAGTACTTC. Using reference TRBV15 and TRBJ2-5 for the parts outside the CDR3, the full variable domain is DAMVIQNPRYQVTQFGKPVTLSCSQTLNHNVMYWYQQKSSQAPKLLFHYYDKDFNNEADTPDNFQSRRPNTSFCFLDIRSPGLGDTAMYLCATAGGEETQYFGPGTRLLVL.

The chain couples TRBV14 to TRBJ2-1; tentatively, D is TRBD1 (6 bases). The CDR3 is 16 residues long. Trimming took 1 base from V and 0 from J, leaving 10 bases between them. CDR1 SGHDN and CDR2 FVKESK come from the germline V gene. CDR3 sequence reads: CASSQVGATSYNEQFF. The CDR3 coding sequence is TGTGCCAGCAGCCAAGTGGGGGCCACCTCCTACAATGAGCAGTTCTTC.

This chain uses TRBV5-8 with TRBJ1-6; a possible D gene is TRBD1 (5 bases). The CDR3 sequence is 15 residues long. The germline V gene has CDR1 SGHTS and CDR2 YDEGEE. The ends were cut back, 4 bases at V and 7 bases at J, with 15 bases in the middle. The CDR3 loop reads CASSVVFRGNSPLHF. CDR3 bases: TGTGCCAGCAGCGTGGTTTTTAGGGGAAATTCACCCCTCCACTTT.

The genes are TRBV19 and TRBJ2-7, with 7 bases identical to TRBD2. This CDR3 region has 15 residues. Per germline, CDR1 LNHDA and CDR2 SQIVND (reference sequence). V was clipped by 3 bases and J by 1 base; unmatched bases: 6. Here the CDR3 reads CASSISGLGSYEQYF. DNA of the CDR3: TGTGCCAGTAGTATTAGTGGACTAGGGTCCTACGAGCAGTACTTC. The full variable domain, its missing parts supplied by reference TRBV19 and TRBJ2-7, is DGGITQSPKYLFRKEGQNVTLSCEQNLNHDAMYWYRQDPGQGLRLIYYSQIVNDFQKGDIAEGYSVSREKKESFPLTVTSAQKNPTAFYLCASSISGLGSYEQYFGPGTRLTVT.

The chain carries TRBV5-1 and TRBJ1-6; D call uncertain. The germline V and J ends were trimmed by 4 bases and 10 bases, with 15 bases remaining between them. The CDR3 loop spans 14 amino acids. Germline CDR1 reads SGHRS; CDR2 reads YFSETQ. The CDR3 DNA follows: TGCGCCAGCAGCCTAGAAAGGGCGAAATCACCCCTCCACTTT. This gives the protein CASSLERAKSPLHF.

This chain links TRBV5-1 with TRBJ2-3; 14 nucleotides line up with TRBD2. Germline values: CDR1 SGHRS, CDR2 YFSETQ. This CDR3 spans 16 amino acids. Trimming took 4 bases from V and 6 from J; bases not matched to a gene: 7. DNA for the CDR3: TGCGCCAGCAGCGTGACTAGCGGGAGGGCAGGGGATACGCAGTATTTT. This codes for CASSVTSGRAGDTQYF.

The chain is built from TRBV4-1 and TRBJ2-2, with a possible D match to TRBD2 (6 bases). The CDR3 runs 16 residues. Per germline, CDR1 MGHRA and CDR2 YSYEKL. V shed 0 bases and J shed 4 bases, with 12 bases lying between them. The CDR3 nucleotides read TGCGCCAGCAGCCAAGAAACGGGAGAAGGCACCGGGGAGCTGTTTTTT. It codes for CASSQETGEGTGELFF.

Of note for this clone: This sample includes further DNA sequences coding for the same CDR3. The gene calls are TRBV29-1 and TRBJ2-3; D remains unclear. Trimming pared 4 bases from V and 2 bases from J, leaving 7 bases between. The germline V gene has CDR1 SQVTM and CDR2 ANQGSEA. The CDR3 sequence is 12 residues long. In DNA, the CDR3 is TGCAGCGTTGGTCTTTCCACAGATACGCAGTATTTT. It codes for CSVGLSTDTQYF.

The chain has TRBV28 and TRBJ2-1, with D tentatively TRBD1 (5 bases). Germline assignment: CDR1 MDHEN and CDR2 SYDVKM. V was cut by 2 bases and J by 10 bases, with 9 bases left in between. The CDR3 runs to 12 residues. The CDR3 loop reads CASSLGQGEQFF. The CDR3 DNA reads TGTGCCAGCAGTTTAGGGCAGGGAGAGCAGTTCTTC.

The chain is built from TRBV10-3 and TRBJ2-2; D gene ambiguous. Germline V gives CDR1 ENHRY, CDR2 SYGVKD. The CDR3 spans 14 residues. The V gene lost 4 bases and the J gene lost 8 bases, with 14 bases spanning the gap. The CDR3 sequence is CAISGFGDRGELFF. The CDR3 bases are TGTGCCATCAGTGGCTTCGGCGACCGGGGGGAGCTGTTTTTT.

This sequence joins TRBV7-8 and TRBJ2-3; D possibly corresponds to TRBD1 (5 bases). There are 16 residues in the CDR3. The germline CDR1 and CDR2 sequences are SGHVS and FQNEAQ. Trimming stripped 2 bases from V and 4 bases from J, with 16 bases between. CDR3 sequence: CASSLNFGRVADTQYF. Written as DNA, the CDR3 is TGTGCCAGCAGCTTAAATTTTGGCAGGGTCGCAGATACGCAGTATTTT.

The chain employs TRBV18 and TRBJ2-7; 7 positions match TRBD2. The CDR3 totals 13 residues. Germline-derived CDR1 and CDR2 are KGHSH and LQKENI. After removal of 6 bases from V and 8 bases from J, the junction contained 10 bases not matched to a gene. CDR3 DNA: TGTGCCAGCTCTTCTCCCGGGACTAAACAGCAGTACTTC. Amino acid sequence: CASSSPGTKQQYF.

CDR3 nucleotide sequence: TGCGCCAGCAGCTTCACCGGTAGGACAGGGGGCATAAACATTCAGTACTTC. Residues: CASSFTGRTGGINIQYF. V gene TRBV5-1 combines with J gene TRBJ2-4, with TRBD1 matching 11 bases. The CDR3 loop spans 17 amino acids. Germline-derived CDR1 and CDR2 are SGHRS and YFSETQ. The trim removed 2 bases at V and 6 bases at J, leaving 10 bases unmatched.

The CDR3 DNA sequence: TGCAGCGTCCGCACAGGGTCTGGAAACACCATATATTTT. Its protein is CSVRTGSGNTIYF. This sequence joins TRBV29-1 and TRBJ1-3, with D perhaps TRBD1 (6 bases). CDR3 length: 13 residues. The V end lost 6 bases, the J end lost 1 base, and 10 bases lay between the germline ends. CDR1 SQVTM and CDR2 ANQGSEA come from the germline V gene. The full variable domain, completed using reference TRBV29-1 and TRBJ1-3, is SAVISQKPSRDICQRGTSLTIQCQVDSQVTMMFWYRQQPGQSLTLIATANQGSEATYESGFVIDKFPISRPNLTFSTLTVSNMSPEDSSIYLCSVRTGSGNTIYFGEGSWLTVV.

The chain combines TRBV18 with TRBJ1-2; 10 bases align to TRBD1. Germline V gene lookup returns CDR1 KGHSH and CDR2 LQKENI. CDR3 length: 17 amino acids. Trimming took 3 bases from V and 0 from J; bases not matched to a gene: 7. The CDR3 sequence: CASSPTGGGFANYGYTF. The CDR3 nucleotides are TGTGCCAGCTCACCGACAGGGGGCGGCTTTGCTAACTATGGCTACACCTTC.

The chain carries TRBV28 and TRBJ1-5; D might be TRBD1 (5 bases). V was pared by 2 bases and J by 0 bases, with 14 bases between. The CDR3 is 17 residues long. Germline CDR1 reads MDHEN; CDR2 reads SYDVKM. CDR3 region: CASSLRQSPYSNQPQHF. The CDR3 DNA follows: TGTGCCAGCAGTTTAAGACAGTCCCCTTATAGCAATCAGCCCCAGCATTTT.